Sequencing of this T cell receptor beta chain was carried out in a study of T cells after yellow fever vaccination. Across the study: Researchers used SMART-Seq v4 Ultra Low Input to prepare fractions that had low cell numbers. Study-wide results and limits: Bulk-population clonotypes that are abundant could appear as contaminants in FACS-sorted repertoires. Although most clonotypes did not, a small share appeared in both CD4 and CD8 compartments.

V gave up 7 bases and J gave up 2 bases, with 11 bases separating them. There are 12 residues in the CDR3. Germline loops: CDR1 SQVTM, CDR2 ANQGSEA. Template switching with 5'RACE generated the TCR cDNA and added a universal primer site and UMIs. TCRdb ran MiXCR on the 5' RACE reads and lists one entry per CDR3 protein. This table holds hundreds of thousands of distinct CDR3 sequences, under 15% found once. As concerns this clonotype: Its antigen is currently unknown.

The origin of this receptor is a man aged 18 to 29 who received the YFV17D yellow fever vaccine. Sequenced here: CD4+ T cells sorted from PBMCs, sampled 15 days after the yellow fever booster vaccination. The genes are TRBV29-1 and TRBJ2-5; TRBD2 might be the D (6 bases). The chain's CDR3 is CSGGEQQETQYF. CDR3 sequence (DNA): TGCAGCGGCGGGGAACAACAAGAGACCCAGTACTTC.